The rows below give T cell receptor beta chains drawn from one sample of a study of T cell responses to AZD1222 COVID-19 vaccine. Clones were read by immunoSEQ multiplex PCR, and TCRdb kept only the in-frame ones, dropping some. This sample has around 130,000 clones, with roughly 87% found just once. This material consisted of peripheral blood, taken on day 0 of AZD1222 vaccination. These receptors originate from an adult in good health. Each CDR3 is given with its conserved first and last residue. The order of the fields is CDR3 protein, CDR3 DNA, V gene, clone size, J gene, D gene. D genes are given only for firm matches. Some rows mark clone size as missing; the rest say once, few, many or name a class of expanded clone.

CDR3 protein: CASRWTGQETQYF; CDR3 DNA: TGTGCCAGCAGATGGACAGGTCAAGAGACCCAGTACTTC; V gene: TRBV3-1/TRBV3-2; clone size: .; J gene: TRBJ2-5; D gene: TRBD1
CDR3 protein: CASSQALGGLAGTQETQYF; CDR3 DNA: TGTGCCAGCAGCCAAGCTCTGGGGGGACTAGCGGGGACTCAAGAGACCCAGTACTTC; V gene: TRBV3-1/TRBV3-2; clone size: .; J gene: TRBJ2-5; D gene: TRBD2
CDR3 protein: CASSQEGTVGRQPQHF; CDR3 DNA: TGCGCCAGCAGCCAAGAAGGAACGGTCGGGCGACAGCCCCAGCATTTT; V gene: TRBV4-1; clone size: .; J gene: TRBJ1-5; D gene: .
CDR3 protein: CATSDPGTGGGYGYTF; CDR3 DNA: TGTGCCACCAGTGATCCCGGGACAGGGGGTGGGTATGGCTACACCTTC; V gene: TRBV24-1; clone size: .; J gene: TRBJ1-2; D gene: TRBD1
CDR3 protein: CASSELPKGQYF; CDR3 DNA: TGTGCCAGCAGTGAACTACCAAAGGGGCAGTACTTC; V gene: TRBV6-1; clone size: .; J gene: TRBJ2-7; D gene: .
CDR3 protein: CASSPGTGSYNSPLHF; CDR3 DNA: TGCGCCAGCAGCCCCGGGACAGGCTCCTATAATTCACCCCTCCACTTT; V gene: TRBV5-1; clone size: once; J gene: TRBJ1-6; D gene: TRBD1
CDR3 protein: CASSFHAETQYF; CDR3 DNA: TGTGCCAGCAGCTTCCATGCAGAGACCCAGTACTTC; V gene: TRBV5-8; clone size: .; J gene: TRBJ2-5; D gene: .
CDR3 protein: CASSPGLAPYEQYF; CDR3 DNA: TGTGCCAGCTCCCCCGGACTAGCGCCCTACGAGCAGTACTTC; V gene: TRBV18; clone size: once; J gene: TRBJ2-7; D gene: TRBD2
CDR3 protein: CASSPGIYEQYF; CDR3 DNA: TGTGCCAGTAGTCCTGGGATCTACGAGCAGTACTTC; V gene: TRBV19; clone size: .; J gene: TRBJ2-7; D gene: .
CDR3 protein: CASSSALRHEQFF; CDR3 DNA: TGTGCCAGCAGCTCGGCCCTCCGTCATGAGCAGTTCTTC; V gene: TRBV11-1; clone size: .; J gene: TRBJ2-1; D gene: .
CDR3 protein: CASSRAGEETQYF; CDR3 DNA: TGTGCCAGCTCACGGGCGGGGGAAGAGACCCAGTACTTC; V gene: TRBV18; clone size: .; J gene: TRBJ2-5; D gene: TRBD2
CDR3 protein: CASSIGTSGGLDTQYF; CDR3 DNA: TGCGCCAGCAGCATAGGGACTAGCGGGGGGCTAGATACGCAGTATTTT; V gene: TRBV5-1; clone size: .; J gene: TRBJ2-3; D gene: TRBD2
CDR3 protein: CASRLEVSYNEQFF; CDR3 DNA: TGTGCCAGCAGACTGGAGGTGTCGTACAATGAGCAGTTCTTC; V gene: TRBV6-5; clone size: .; J gene: TRBJ2-1; D gene: .
CDR3 protein: CATSDSVAAAGGVTNEQYF; CDR3 DNA: TGTGCCACCAGTGACTCGGTAGCTGCGGCGGGTGGCGTTACTAACGAGCAGTACTTC; V gene: TRBV24-1; clone size: once; J gene: TRBJ2-7; D gene: .
CDR3 protein: CASSLESGTGGTEAFF; CDR3 DNA: TGCGCCAGCAGCTTGGAGTCCGGCACAGGGGGCACTGAAGCTTTCTTT; V gene: TRBV5-1; clone size: .; J gene: TRBJ1-1; D gene: TRBD1
CDR3 protein: CASSPRDRGNYGYTF; CDR3 DNA: TGTGCCAGCAGCCCCCGGGACAGGGGTAACTATGGCTACACCTTC; V gene: TRBV21-1; clone size: .; J gene: TRBJ1-2; D gene: .
CDR3 protein: CASSLNGDRGNTEAFF; CDR3 DNA: TGTGCCAGCAGCTTAAATGGGGACAGGGGGAACACTGAAGCTTTCTTT; V gene: TRBV7-9; clone size: .; J gene: TRBJ1-1; D gene: TRBD1
CDR3 protein: CASSQHSFNSPLHF; CDR3 DNA: TGTGCCAGCAGCCAGCACAGCTTTAATTCACCCCTCCACTTT; V gene: TRBV14; clone size: .; J gene: TRBJ1-6; D gene: .
CDR3 protein: CASSQAGLDTDTQYF; CDR3 DNA: TGTGCCAGCAGCCAGGCGGGACTAGACACAGATACGCAGTATTTT; V gene: TRBV14; clone size: .; J gene: TRBJ2-3; D gene: TRBD2
CDR3 protein: CASYGTDYGYTF; CDR3 DNA: TGTGCCAGCTACGGGACGGACTATGGCTACACCTTC; V gene: TRBV28; clone size: .; J gene: TRBJ1-2; D gene: .
CDR3 protein: CAWGTGSQPQHF; CDR3 DNA: TGTGCCTGGGGGACAGGGAGTCAGCCCCAGCATTTT; V gene: TRBV30; clone size: .; J gene: TRBJ1-5; D gene: TRBD1
CDR3 protein: CASSDYSRGRNYGYTF; CDR3 DNA: TGTGCCAGCAGCGACTATTCCAGGGGGCGCAACTATGGCTACACCTTC; V gene: TRBV27; clone size: .; J gene: TRBJ1-2; D gene: TRBD1
CDR3 protein: CASSPGGGAYGYTF; CDR3 DNA: TGTGCCAGCAGCCCAGGGGGAGGGGCCTATGGCTACACCTTC; V gene: TRBV14; clone size: .; J gene: TRBJ1-2; D gene: TRBD1
CDR3 protein: CASRPAPPTSGNEQFF; CDR3 DNA: TGCGCCAGCCGACCCGCCCCACCGACTAGCGGAAATGAGCAGTTCTTC; V gene: TRBV5-1; clone size: .; J gene: TRBJ2-1; D gene: TRBD2
CDR3 protein: CASSIPGSGGYTF; CDR3 DNA: TGTGCCAGTAGCATTCCGGGGTCGGGAGGCTACACCTTC; V gene: TRBV19; clone size: .; J gene: TRBJ1-2; D gene: .
CDR3 protein: CATSDGVLAGGNGELFF; CDR3 DNA: TGTGCCACCAGTGATGGGGTTCTTGCAGGGGGCAACGGGGAGCTGTTTTTT; V gene: TRBV24-1; clone size: .; J gene: TRBJ2-2; D gene: TRBD1
CDR3 protein: CASSLQGAGNTIYF; CDR3 DNA: TGTGCCAGCAGCTTACAAGGGGCTGGAAACACCATATATTTT; V gene: TRBV7-9; clone size: .; J gene: TRBJ1-3; D gene: .
CDR3 protein: CASSLGGTASSGNTIYF; CDR3 DNA: TGTGCCAGCAGCTTGGGGGGGACTGCGAGCTCTGGAAACACCATATATTTT; V gene: TRBV5-5; clone size: few; J gene: TRBJ1-3; D gene: .
CDR3 protein: CASSLDEGSYNEQFF; CDR3 DNA: TGTGCCAGCAGCTTAGATGAGGGGTCCTACAATGAGCAGTTCTTC; V gene: TRBV7-2; clone size: .; J gene: TRBJ2-1; D gene: .
CDR3 protein: CASSYSSFSNQPQHF; CDR3 DNA: TGTGCCAGCAGTTACAGTTCATTTAGCAATCAGCCCCAGCATTTT; V gene: TRBV6-5; clone size: .; J gene: TRBJ1-5; D gene: .
CDR3 protein: CASSPNSQSYEQYF; CDR3 DNA: TGTGCCAGCAGCCCCAACAGCCAGTCCTACGAGCAGTACTTC; V gene: TRBV7-3; clone size: .; J gene: TRBJ2-7; D gene: .
CDR3 protein: CASSHNRGPGGYTF; CDR3 DNA: TGTGCCAGCAGCCATAACAGGGGGCCAGGGGGCTACACCTTC; V gene: TRBV3-1/TRBV3-2; clone size: .; J gene: TRBJ1-2; D gene: TRBD1
CDR3 protein: CATSRGSSGSYEQYF; CDR3 DNA: TGTGCCACCAGCCGCGGGTCTAGCGGGTCCTACGAGCAGTACTTC; V gene: TRBV15; clone size: .; J gene: TRBJ2-7; D gene: TRBD2
CDR3 protein: CASSLAGLGLYEQYF; CDR3 DNA: TGTGCCAGCAGCTTAGCCGGGCTGGGTCTCTACGAGCAGTACTTC; V gene: TRBV7-9; clone size: once; J gene: TRBJ2-7; D gene: .
CDR3 protein: CASSLGGVETQYF; CDR3 DNA: TGTGCCAGCAGCTTGGGCGGGGTAGAGACCCAGTACTTC; V gene: TRBV11-1; clone size: once; J gene: TRBJ2-5; D gene: .
CDR3 protein: CAISGSNGSPLHF; CDR3 DNA: TGTGCCATCAGCGGCAGTAATGGTTCACCCCTCCACTTT; V gene: TRBV10-3; clone size: .; J gene: TRBJ1-6; D gene: .
CDR3 protein: CASSSPRGSTEAFF; CDR3 DNA: TGTGCCAGCAGTTCTCCCAGGGGATCCACTGAAGCTTTCTTT; V gene: TRBV11-1; clone size: once; J gene: TRBJ1-1; D gene: .